This entry describes one T cell receptor (beta chain). Its antigen is not identified. The sample is drawn from a study of CXCR3-negative and CXCR3-positive naive CD8 T cells. Findings of the study overall: Similar TRBV-TRBJ usage characterized naive CXCR3-negative and CXCR3-positive cells; memory cells differed. Relative to CXCR3-negative naive cells, CXCR3-positive naive cells had more hydrophobic TRB CDR3s.

Sorting was done in triplicate for each CD8+ T cell subset (around 300,000 cells each). CD45RO-CCR7+CD27+CD95- expression identified naive CD8+ T cells. Preparation of TRB cDNA libraries relied on 5' RACE carrying UMI labels. TCRdb re-analyzed the 5' RACE reads; it lists each CDR3 protein once, without DNA. The sample holds over 70,000 distinct CDR3 sequences. CDR3 length: 11 residues. Germline CDR1 and CDR2: SQVTM and ANQGSEA. Sequenced: naive CXCR3- CD8+ T cells from blood. This sample's subset: CD45RO-CCR7+CD27+CD95- naive CD8+ T cells lacking CXCR3 (TNR3-). This receptor was identified in a human donor in good health. Some clones in this sample may be carry-over from other donors' samples. The chain is built from TRBV29-1 and TRBJ1-1; TCRdb returns TRBD1, unconfirmable since there is no DNA. CDR3 sequence: CSVEEQGEAFF.